Below, 3 T cell receptor beta chains from the same sample are listed, as sequenced in a study of human T cells and chemical hapten exposure. The time point is: pre-sensitization, week 0. Sample treatment: therapeutic diphenylcyclopropenone sensitization with weekly scalp DPC. TCRdb re-called the RACE reads through MiXCR, storing one row per CDR3 protein. The sample has about 180,000 distinct CDR3 sequences, roughly 30% seen once. The input for sequencing was whole blood, taken in connection with sensitization to the hapten diphenylcyclopropenone (DPC). The source is a woman in her 30s with alopecia areata. Some clones in this sample may be carry-over from other donors' samples.

This clonotype appeared a few times. The rearrangement joins TRBV7-9 to TRBJ1-4, with 8 bases lining up with TRBD1. The CDR3 loop spans 15 amino acids. V was pared by 5 bases and J by 7 bases, with 9 bases of the junction left unmatched. Germline lookup yields CDR1 SEHNR and CDR2 FQNEAQ (reference sequence). The CDR3 spells CASSLRQGSAEKLFF. Written as DNA, the CDR3 is TGTGCCAGCAGCCTAAGACAGGGGTCGGCTGAAAAACTGTTTTTT.

V usage is TRBV4-1 and J usage is TRBJ1-4; 9 positions agree with TRBD1. The CDR3 is made up of 15 amino acids. Germline CDR1 is MGHRA and CDR2 is YSYEKL. The V and J ends lost 0 bases and 5 bases, in that order; junction bases with no gene match: 1. CDR3 residues: CASSQEGTGNEKLFF. CDR3 coding DNA: TGCGCCAGCAGCCAAGAAGGGACAGGGAATGAAAAACTGTTTTTT.

This clonotype was detected only a few times. This chain joins TRBV29-1 and TRBJ1-1; D unclear. Germline V gene lookup returns CDR1 SQVTM and CDR2 ANQGSEA. The CDR3 sequence is 15 residues long. Deletions cut 6 bases from V and 1 base from J, with 18 bases between. The CDR3 is CSVNLPKKKNTEAFF. The CDR3, as DNA: TGCAGCGTAAATCTGCCAAAGAAGAAGAACACTGAAGCTTTCTTT.